Included here is one T cell receptor (beta chain) sequence, with context. This sample was taken from a study of blood T cell repertoires in COVID-19. In the study overall: Collection of acute and convalescent COVID-19 samples took place in the United States, Italy and Spain. PBMCs, B-cell-depleted T cells, or T cells provided the cDNA or gDNA that made up the material.

V was cut by 0 bases and J by 5 bases, with 14 bases left in between. Germline V lookup: CDR1 SGHAT, CDR2 FQNNGV. The CDR3 runs 16 residues. Original handling: Quantification of nucleated cells was approximated via reference gene primer amplification. Sequencing used immunoSEQ multiplex PCR; TCRdb keeps in-frame clones, though not all of them. The V and J calls and clone size are taken from that table; D and trimming were inferred from the DNA. The profile covers about 180,000 clones, with roughly nine tenths appearing a single time and 1.5% to 2% taken by the ten largest. Material for sequencing was peripheral blood. The sequence was obtained from a man aged 18 to 30 who had recovered from COVID-19. The V call is TRBV11-2, the J call TRBJ2-1; possibly TRBD1 for D (5 bases). The CDR3 protein is CASSLDGAFRNNEQFF. The CDR3 region has the DNA TGTGCCAGCAGCTTAGATGGGGCATTCCGAAACAATGAGCAGTTCTTC.